This entry lists 7 T cell receptor beta chains sequenced from one sample in a study of CXCR3-negative and CXCR3-positive naive CD8 T cells. Their recognized antigens are unknown. Broader study findings: Hydrophobicity of TRB CDR3s was greater in CXCR3-positive naive cells than in CXCR3-negative naive cells.

Via 5' RACE with UMI labels, TRB cDNA libraries were prepared. TCRdb re-called the 5' RACE reads and shows each CDR3 protein once, DNA omitted. This table holds under 110,000 distinct CDR3 sequences. The sample consisted of naive CXCR3+ CD8+ T cells from blood. Subset denoted: CD45RO-CCR7+CD27+CD95- naive CD8+ T cells expressing CXCR3 (TNR3+). The receptors stem from a human donor in good health. Some clones in this sample may be carry-over from other donors' samples.

The chain couples TRBV7-3 to TRBJ2-7. Germline assignment: CDR1 SGHTA and CDR2 FQGTGA. CDR3 size: 13 residues. The CDR3 sequence is CASSLFPSYEQYF.

The rearrangement links TRBV2 to TRBJ2-1; the D call from TCRdb, TRBD2, cannot be confirmed without DNA. The CDR3 is made up of 15 amino acids. CDR1 is SNHLY, CDR2 FYNNEI, per germline. CDR3 in amino acids: CASSELAGVNNEQFF.

The V call is TRBV5-1, the J call TRBJ2-7; the TCRdb call, TRBD1, lacks DNA for checking. CDR1 and CDR2 (germline): SGHRS, YFSETQ. The CDR3 is 14 residues long. The CDR3 reads CASSLQGSPYEQYF.

V is TRBV30 and J is TRBJ1-1; TCRdb designates TRBD1, a call that cannot be tested without DNA. The CDR3 loop spans 13 amino acids. The germline V gene encodes CDR1 GTSNPN and CDR2 SVGIG (reference sequence). The CDR3 loop is CACGQDSSTEAFF.

This chain uses TRBV6-6 with TRBJ2-3. The germline gives CDR1 MNHNY, CDR2 SVGAGI (reference sequence). This CDR3 spans 13 amino acids. CDR3 sequence reads: CASSYSRSDTQYF.

The V and J genes are TRBV15 and TRBJ2-3; TCRdb indicates TRBD1, and absent DNA this call remains unverified. The CDR3 loop spans 14 amino acids. Germline-derived CDR1 and CDR2 are LNHNV and YYDKDF (reference sequence). CDR3 region: CATSRQGVTDTQYF.

The gene calls are TRBV5-5 and TRBJ2-1. The length of the CDR3 is 15 residues. Per the germline V gene, CDR1 is SGHKS and CDR2 is YYEKEE (reference sequence). The CDR3 reads CASSLEVGFGYEQFF. Full variable domain (outside the CDR3, taken from reference TRBV5-5 and TRBJ2-1): DAGVTQSPTHLIKTRGQQVTLRCSPISGHKSVSWYQQVLGQGPQFIFQYYEKEERGRGNFPDRFSARQFPNYSSELNVNALLLGDSALYLCASSLEVGFGYEQFFGPGTRLTVL.